A selection of T cell receptor beta chains follows, all from one sample in a study of T-cell reconstitution after alpha-beta-depleted transplantation in children. One entry per CDR3 protein results from TCRdb running MiXCR on the PCR reads. The sample has approximately 240,000 distinct CDR3 sequences, around 9.7% seen once. This specimen was PBMCs from the stem cell graft donor, taken from the stem cell graft. Receptors originate from a human donor who donated a stem cell graft to a child with SCID. The CDR3 runs from the conserved cysteine through the conserved F or W. D genes are given only for firm matches.

J gene	D gene	V gene	CDR3 protein
TRBJ1-2	.	TRBV27	CASSLGARQGYGYTF
TRBJ2-4	.	TRBV14	CASSPRGSQRKTRNRDLAKNIQYF
TRBJ2-1	.	TRBV3-1	CASTQDPGALPRNEQFF
TRBJ2-3	TRBD2	TRBV12-3/TRBV12-4	CASSLTSGGVTDTQYF
TRBJ1-4	.	TRBV29-1	CSVGRQGEEKLFF
TRBJ1-1	.	TRBV20-1	CSARQNNNRATEAFF
TRBJ2-7	TRBD1	TRBV12-3/TRBV12-4	CASTETGAHEQYF
TRBJ1-1	TRBD1	TRBV20-1	CSADRGPLGMNTEAFF
TRBJ1-1	.	TRBV29-1	CSVAPEQMNTEAFF
TRBJ1-6	.	TRBV7-9	CASSFSSYNSPLHF
TRBJ1-5	.	TRBV7-2	CASSPRALSNQPQHF
TRBJ2-7	.	TRBV28	CASSSGKFVEQYF
TRBJ2-3	.	TRBV27	CASSRGALPDTQYF
TRBJ1-1	TRBD1	TRBV5-1	CASSPGRGLGTEAFF
TRBJ2-3	TRBD2	TRBV20-1	CSAGGGRGETDTQYF
TRBJ1-2	TRBD1	TRBV5-1	CASSVDRVAGYTF
TRBJ2-7	.	TRBV20-1	CSAPPSGLYEQYF
TRBJ2-1	.	TRBV12-3/TRBV12-4	CASSTGHPSVNEQFF
TRBJ2-2	.	TRBV5-1	CASSWAGVTGELFF
TRBJ2-6	TRBD1	TRBV29-1	CSVLQGPGANVLTF
TRBJ2-1	TRBD1	TRBV12-3/TRBV12-4	CASSRGQGSYNEQFF
TRBJ1-5	TRBD1	TRBV15	CATSRGDRGHNQPQHF
TRBJ1-1	.	TRBV7-9	CASSLDWGPGNTEAFF
TRBJ1-2	.	TRBV5-6	CASSFGISAGTF